The clone carrying this T cell receptor beta chain was seen ten or more times. Its antigen is currently unknown. The source of the sample is a study of T-cell reconstitution after alpha-beta-depleted transplantation in children. Study-level points and caveats: High day-60 TCRbeta diversity in some patients came from surviving recipient T cells and thymic progenitors. Newly produced T cells mostly accounted for T-cell counts and diversity one year post-transplant. Reported findings indicate that, about two months after transplant, alpha-beta T cells came from several hundred expanded clones, which were derived from non-depleted graft cells.

As it was prepared, the TCRbeta library received unique molecular identifiers. TCRdb re-analysed the PCR reads in MiXCR, keeping a single row per CDR3 protein. Of 600,000 or so distinct CDR3 sequences listed, roughly 24% are singletons. Trimming removed 3 bases from V and 10 bases from J, with 16 bases in between. This CDR3 spans 14 amino acids. This sample comprised PBMCs, mostly from graft donor cells, obtained 360 days after TCRalphabeta/CD19-depleted stem cell transplant. This TCR was recovered from a boy less than two years old who had a stem cell transplant for acute myeloid leukemia, so the T cells may come from the graft donor. The chain is built from TRBV12-3 or TRBV12-4 and TRBJ1-5; D unresolved. The CDR3 nucleotides are TGTGCCAGCAGTTTCGGCCCCCCGAATGGACCCCAGCATTTT. Its protein is CASSFGPPNGPQHF.